This T cell receptor beta chain was found in a study of neoadjuvant nivolumab and ipilimumab in lung cancer. Germline CDR1 and CDR2: SEHNR and FQNEAQ (reference sequence). The CDR3 contains 17 residues. The ends lost 3 bases at V and 2 bases at J; junction bases unmatched: 4. Generated by immunoSEQ multiplex PCR, the TCRdb table keeps only in-frame clones and is missing some. The sample has 15,000 to 20,000 clones, almost 80% seen once. The receptor's source is an adult with non-small cell lung cancer. The J gene is TRBJ2-4, the V gene TRBV7-9, with 13 positions matching TRBD2. The specimen comprised tumor tissue, sampled after neoadjuvant nivolumab, alone or with ipilimumab, at or shortly before surgery. The CDR3 region has the DNA TGTGCCAGCAGCTTGACTAGCGGGGGGCTAACCAAAAACATTCAGTACTTC. This translates into CASSLTSGGLTKNIQYF.